Listed here is a single T cell receptor beta chain. Its cognate antigen is unknown. Other nucleotide sequences in the sample specify the same CDR3. CDR3 length: 13 residues. Trimming cost V 3 bases and J 0 bases, with 6 bases left between them. In germline, CDR1 is KGHSH, CDR2 LQKENI. This entry comes from a study of Ad26.COV2.S vaccination and SARS-CoV-2 variants. Across the study: Within the COV1001 Ad26.COV2.S trial arm, the donor was enrolled. The study gave Ad26.COV2.S intramuscularly, once or twice 56 days apart. General study points: Using TCR breadth and depth analyses may have led to underestimated total T cell responses. Reported findings describe substantial breadth in spike-specific CD8+ and CD4+ T cell responses following vaccination.

Regarding treatment: around 19 received Ad26.COV2.S at low or high dose, single or two shots; roughly five received placebo; per-sample allocation not given. After the first vaccine or placebo injection, samples were drawn on day 63. Clones were sequenced by immunoSEQ multiplex PCR, and TCRdb holds only the in-frame ones, with some missing. The repertoire has 360,000 or so clones, around 86% of them found once; the top ten carry around 3.6%. The source is a person aged 18-60 years who received the Ad26.COV2.S COVID-19 vaccine or a placebo. Here the sequenced sample was peripheral blood, taken in a trial of Ad26.COV2.S vaccine versus placebo. The chain has TRBV18 and TRBJ2-7; D unresolved. CDR3 loop: CASSPPSSYEQYF. Written as DNA, the CDR3 is TGTGCCAGCTCACCTCCCAGCTCCTACGAGCAGTACTTC.